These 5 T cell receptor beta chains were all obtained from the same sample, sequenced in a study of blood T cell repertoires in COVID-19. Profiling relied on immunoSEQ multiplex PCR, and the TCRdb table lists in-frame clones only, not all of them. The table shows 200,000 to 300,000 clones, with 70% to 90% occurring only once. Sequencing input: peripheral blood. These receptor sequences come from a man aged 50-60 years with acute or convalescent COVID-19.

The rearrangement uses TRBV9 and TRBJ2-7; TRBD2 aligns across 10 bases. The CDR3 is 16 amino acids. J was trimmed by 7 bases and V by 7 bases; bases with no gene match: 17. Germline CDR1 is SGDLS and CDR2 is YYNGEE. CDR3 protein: CASSPNFSGRSWEQYF. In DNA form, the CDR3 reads TGTGCCAGCTCCCCAAACTTTAGCGGGAGGTCGTGGGAGCAGTACTTC. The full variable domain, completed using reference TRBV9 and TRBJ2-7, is DSGVTQTPKHLITATGQRVTLRCSPRSGDLSVYWYQQSLDQGLQFLIQYYNGEERAKGNILERFSAQQFPDLHSELNLSSLELGDSALYFCASSPNFSGRSWEQYFGPGTRLTVT.

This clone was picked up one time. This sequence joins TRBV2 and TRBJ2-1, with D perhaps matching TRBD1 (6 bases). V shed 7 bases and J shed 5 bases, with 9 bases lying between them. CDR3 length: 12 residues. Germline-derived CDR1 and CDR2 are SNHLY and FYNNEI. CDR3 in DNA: TGTGCCAGCAAACAGGGAAACAATGAGCAGTTCTTC. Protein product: CASKQGNNEQFF.

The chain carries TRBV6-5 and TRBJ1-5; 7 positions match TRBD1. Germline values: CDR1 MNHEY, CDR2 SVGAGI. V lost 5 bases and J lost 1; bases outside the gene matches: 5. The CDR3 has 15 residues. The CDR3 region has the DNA TGTGCCAGCAGTCGACAGGGAATCAGCAATCAGCCCCAGCATTTT. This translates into CASSRQGISNQPQHF.

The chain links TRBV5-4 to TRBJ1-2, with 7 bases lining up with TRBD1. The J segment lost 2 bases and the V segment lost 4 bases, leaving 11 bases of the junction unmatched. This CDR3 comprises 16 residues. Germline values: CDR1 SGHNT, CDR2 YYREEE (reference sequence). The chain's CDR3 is CASSAGGGRPNYGYTF. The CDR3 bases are TGTGCCAGCAGCGCGGGAGGGGGCAGACCCAACTATGGCTACACCTTC.

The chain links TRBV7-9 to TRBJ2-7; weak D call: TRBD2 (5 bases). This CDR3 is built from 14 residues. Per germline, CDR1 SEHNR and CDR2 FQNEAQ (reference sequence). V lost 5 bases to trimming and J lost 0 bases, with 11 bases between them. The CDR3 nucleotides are TGTGCCAGCAGCGAGGGAACGAGCTCCTACGAGCAGTACTTC. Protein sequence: CASSEGTSSYEQYF.